This entry is about one T cell receptor (beta chain). Its antigen is unidentified. This sample is part of a study of identical twins. With template switching, a universal primer site was added, and the cDNA carried unique molecular identifiers. TCRdb recomputed calls from the 5' RACE reads with MiXCR, one row per CDR3 protein. The data show about 700,000 distinct CDR3 sequences, 8.6% seen once. The CDR3 has 16 amino acids. Trimming removed 1 base at V and 2 bases at J, with 14 bases between. CDR1 and CDR2 (germline): SNHLY, FYNNEI. Findings and caveats of the study: Out-of-frame beta sequences exhibited a weaker degree of excess twin sharing. Invariant MAIT and iNKT cells could partly confound zero-insertion analyses.

These data were also reused for a study on yellow fever vaccine responses in identical twins.

The V call is TRBV2, the J call TRBJ2-5, with D perhaps assigned TRBD1 or TRBD2 (6 bases each). Material for sequencing was PBMCs. The sequence was obtained from a woman aged 18-29 years in good health. Here the CDR3 DNA reads TGTGCCAGCAGTGAAGTGTTGTCGGGGGCACAAGAGACCCAGTACTTC. Translating it yields CASSEVLSGAQETQYF.